These 22 T cell receptor beta chains were sequenced from one sample in a study of control samples from healthy donors and cancer patients. The data were produced by immunoSEQ multiplex PCR, yet TCRdb's version contains in-frame clones alone and is incomplete. The data contain about 410,000 clones, 90% of them singletons. Sample: PBMCs. The receptors shown here come from a middle-aged man with head and neck cancer.

The rearrangement joins TRBV2 to TRBJ1-4; the match to TRBD1 covers 9 bases. The CDR3 is 13 amino acids. Per the germline V gene, CDR1 is SNHLY and CDR2 is FYNNEI. V lost 6 bases to trimming and J lost 11 bases; unmatched junction nucleotides: 7. CDR3 bases: TGTGCCAGCAGAAAGGAAGGGACAGGGAAACTGTTTTTT. Protein product: CASRKEGTGKLFF. The variable domain in full, with the rest retrieved from reference TRBV2 and TRBJ1-4, is EPEVTQTPSHQVTQMGQEVILRCVPISNHLYFYWYRQILGQKVEFLVSFYNNEISEKSEIFDDQFSVERPDGSNFTLKIRSTKLEDSAMYFCASRKEGTGKLFFGSGTQLSVL.

The sample holds one count of this clone. The genes are TRBV19 and TRBJ2-1; 8 bases align to TRBD1. This CDR3 is 19 amino acids long. Losses at the gene ends were 4 bases for V and 5 bases for J; bases not matched to a gene: 19. Germline loops: CDR1 LNHDA, CDR2 SQIVND (reference sequence). For the CDR3, the DNA is TGTGCCAGTAGTAATCCATGGGGGCGGACAGGGCAAAAAGACAATGAGCAGTTCTTC. This gives the protein CASSNPWGRTGQKDNEQFF. Complete variable domain (other parts from reference TRBV19 and TRBJ2-1): DGGITQSPKYLFRKEGQNVTLSCEQNLNHDAMYWYRQDPGQGLRLIYYSQIVNDFQKGDIAEGYSVSREKKESFPLTVTSAQKNPTAFYLCASSNPWGRTGQKDNEQFFGPGTRLTVL.

The rearrangement links TRBV6-5 to TRBJ2-7, with D maybe TRBD2 (6 bases). CDR1 is MNHEY, CDR2 SVGAGI, per germline. The CDR3 runs to 14 residues. V was cut by 6 bases and J by 3 bases, with 15 bases left in between. CDR3 region: CASRGRGSGYEQYF. CDR3 sequence (DNA): TGTGCCAGCAGGGGACGGGGTAGCGGCTACGAGCAGTACTTC.

This chain connects TRBV5-1 to TRBJ2-2, with 9 bases lining up with TRBD1. The germline CDR1 and CDR2 sequences are SGHRS and YFSETQ. This CDR3 spans 15 amino acids. Germline trimming cut 4 bases from V and 3 bases from J; bases unmatched to any gene: 4. The CDR3 DNA follows: TGCGCCAGCAGCATTACAGGGGGCGACACCGGGGAGCTGTTTTTT. Translating gives CASSITGGDTGELFF. The full variable domain, with the rest looked up from reference TRBV5-1 and TRBJ2-2, is KAGVTQTPRYLIKTRGQQVTLSCSPISGHRSVSWYQQTPGQGLQFLFEYFSETQRNKGNFPGRFSGRQFSNSRSEMNVSTLELGDSALYLCASSITGGDTGELFFGEGSRLTVL.

This chain uses TRBV2 with TRBJ2-7, with 12 bases identical to TRBD2. The CDR3 extends over 15 amino acids. CDR1 SNHLY and CDR2 FYNNEI come from the germline V gene. With 6 bases clipped from V and 5 bases from J, the junction kept 8 bases outside the gene matches. The CDR3 sequence: CASSPPTSGGDEQYF. Written as DNA, the CDR3 is TGTGCCAGCAGCCCCCCGACTAGCGGGGGAGACGAGCAGTACTTC.

This chain uses TRBV28 with TRBJ1-1; D gene unclear. The ends were cut back, 2 bases at V and 2 bases at J, with 12 bases in the middle. In germline, CDR1 is MDHEN, CDR2 SYDVKM. CDR3 length: 15 residues. In nucleotides, the CDR3 is TGTGCCAGCAGTTTACTGGGTCAGACAAACACTGAAGCTTTCTTT. It encodes CASSLLGQTNTEAFF.

This clone was observed a single time. The genes are TRBV7-3 and TRBJ2-2, with TRBD2 as a possible D gene (6 bases). The CDR3 is made up of 14 amino acids. The germline gives CDR1 SGHTA, CDR2 FQGTGA. V shed 2 bases and J shed 4 bases, with 8 bases lying between them. This chain's CDR3 is CASSLGGSTGELFF. CDR3 DNA sequence: TGTGCCAGCAGCTTAGGGGGGAGCACCGGGGAGCTGTTTTTT. The full variable domain, rest sourced from reference TRBV7-3 and TRBJ2-2, is GAGVSQTPSNKVTEKGKYVELRCDPISGHTALYWYRQSLGQGPEFLIYFQGTGAADDSGLPNDRFFAVRPEGSVSTLKIQRTERGDSAVYLCASSLGGSTGELFFGEGSRLTVL.

The rearrangement uses TRBV18 and TRBJ2-1; either TRBD1 or TRBD2 may fit D (5 bases each). V was trimmed by 4 bases and J by 6 bases, leaving 16 bases between them. Germline assignment: CDR1 KGHSH and CDR2 LQKENI. The CDR3 totals 15 residues. The CDR3 coding sequence is TGTGCCAGCTCACTGGGCAGGGAGATGGGCAATGAGCAGTTCTTC. The encoded protein is CASSLGREMGNEQFF.

This clone was counted a single time. This chain joins TRBV15 and TRBJ2-3, with 8 positions matching TRBD2. The CDR3 runs to 16 residues. CDR1 is LNHNV, CDR2 YYDKDF, per germline (reference sequence). J lost 3 bases, V lost 5 bases, and 10 bases had no gene match. CDR3 region: CATSGRSSGVTDTQYF. CDR3 nucleotides: TGTGCCACCAGCGGGCGGAGTAGCGGGGTAACAGATACGCAGTATTTT.

The gene calls are TRBV5-1 and TRBJ2-2; TRBD1 or TRBD2 may be the D gene (5 bases each). The CDR3 runs to 16 residues. Germline assignment: CDR1 SGHRS and CDR2 YFSETQ. Trimming removed 4 bases at V and 0 bases at J, with 13 bases between. The chain's CDR3 is CASSPGTAANTGELFF. CDR3 sequence (DNA): TGCGCCAGCAGCCCCGGGACCGCAGCGAACACCGGGGAGCTGTTTTTT.

The chain combines TRBV6-5 with TRBJ1-1; 11 bases line up with TRBD1. Germline-derived CDR1 and CDR2 are MNHEY and SVGAGI. This CDR3 is 13 amino acids long. J lost 4 bases, V lost 11 bases, and 6 bases had no gene match. The CDR3 bases are TGTGCCGCTCGGGACAGGGGGGGCACTGAAGCTTTCTTT. Translation: CAARDRGGTEAFF.

This clone was seen once. The chain combines TRBV6-6 with TRBJ2-7, with 8 bases that match TRBD1. Trimming took 4 bases from V and 6 from J; bases not matched to a gene: 5. The CDR3 totals 13 residues. CDR1 is MNHNY and CDR2 is SVGAGI in the germline V gene (reference sequence). DNA of the CDR3: TGTGCCAGCAGTTCCGGACAGGGCCCCGAGCAGTACTTC. Translation: CASSSGQGPEQYF.

The J gene is TRBJ1-5, the V gene TRBV7-8; D ambiguous. Germline loops: CDR1 SGHVS, CDR2 FQNEAQ. The CDR3 consists of 12 residues. The CDR3 DNA sequence: TGTGCTATGCGGCAGCCAAGTGGGCCCCAGCATTTT. Protein sequence: CAMRQPSGPQHF.

The chain employs TRBV2 and TRBJ2-7; TRBD2 aligns across 7 bases. The CDR3 extends over 16 amino acids. V lost 5 bases, J lost 3 bases, and 13 bases stayed unmatched. CDR1 is SNHLY, CDR2 FYNNEI, per germline. The CDR3 DNA sequence: TGTGCCAGCAGTTTAGAGGGACTACTGGTGGACTACGAGCAGTACTTC. Translation: CASSLEGLLVDYEQYF.

The J gene is TRBJ2-7, the V gene TRBV28; 8 bases agree with TRBD1. The junction had 12 bases not matched to a gene; V was cut back by 6 bases and J by 2 bases. Germline assignment: CDR1 MDHEN and CDR2 SYDVKM. The CDR3 loop spans 16 amino acids. The chain's CDR3 is CASRTTGAVNTYEQYF. The DNA for the CDR3 is TGTGCCAGCAGGACGACAGGGGCCGTTAATACCTACGAGCAGTACTTC.

The rearrangement uses TRBV5-4 and TRBJ1-1; 8 nucleotides align to TRBD1. The CDR3 consists of 16 residues. The germline CDR1 and CDR2 sequences are SGHNT and YYREEE (reference sequence). The junction had 10 bases not matched to a gene; V was cut back by 4 bases and J by 2 bases. The CDR3: CASSPGGTGGNTEAFF. The CDR3 DNA follows: TGTGCCAGCAGCCCAGGTGGAACAGGGGGTAACACTGAAGCTTTCTTT.

V gene TRBV7-9 combines with J gene TRBJ2-2, with 7 bases identical to TRBD2. The CDR3 sequence is 17 residues long. V trimming: 4 bases; J trimming: 0 bases; junction bases outside the gene matches: 8. CDR1 and CDR2 from the germline V gene are SEHNR and FQNEAQ (reference sequence). CDR3 nucleotides: TGTGCCAGCAGCTCTGGGACTACCGGGGCGAACACCGGGGAGCTGTTTTTT. Its protein is CASSSGTTGANTGELFF. The variable domain in full, with the rest retrieved from reference TRBV7-9 and TRBJ2-2, is DTGVSQNPRHKITKRGQNVTFRCDPISEHNRLYWYRQTLGQGPEFLTYFQNEAQLEKSRLLSDRFSAERPKGSFSTLEIQRTEQGDSAMYLCASSSGTTGANTGELFFGEGSRLTVL.

The chain is built from TRBV5-6 and TRBJ1-2; 8 bases are shared with TRBD1. CDR1 SGHDT and CDR2 YYEEEE come from the germline V gene. V was clipped by 4 bases and J by 7 bases; unmatched bases: 6. This CDR3 has 13 residues. DNA of the CDR3: TGTGCCAGCAGCATGACAGGGGCTAGTGGCTACACCTTC. This sequence encodes CASSMTGASGYTF.

In regard to this clone: Additional DNA sequences in this sample encode the identical CDR3. V usage is TRBV30 and J usage is TRBJ2-2; D perhaps matches TRBD2 (5 bases). This CDR3 comprises 12 residues. Trimming pared 4 bases from V and 3 bases from J, leaving 6 bases between. Germline CDR1 and CDR2: GTSNPN and SVGIG (reference sequence). CDR3 sequence: CAWTGDTGELFF. The CDR3 DNA reads as TGTGCCTGGACCGGGGACACCGGGGAGCTGTTTTTT.

CDR3 loop: CASSLGLAQETQYF. CDR3 nucleotide sequence: TGTGCCAGCAGTTTGGGACTAGCGCAAGAGACCCAGTACTTC. V and J are TRBV7-9 and TRBJ2-5; 10 positions match TRBD2. V shed 6 bases and J 2 bases; nucleotides not matched to a gene: 3. Looked up from germline, CDR1 is SEHNR and CDR2 is FQNEAQ (reference sequence). This CDR3 region has 14 residues.

This chain links TRBV9 with TRBJ2-1; tentatively, D is TRBD1 (6 bases). V was cut by 4 bases and J by 6 bases, with 11 bases left in between. From germline, CDR1 is SGDLS and CDR2 YYNGEE. The CDR3 sequence is 13 residues long. The chain's CDR3 is CASSPGQLNEQFF. The DNA for the CDR3 is TGTGCCAGCAGCCCCGGACAGCTCAATGAGCAGTTCTTC. Together with reference TRBV9 and TRBJ2-1, the CDR3 gives the full variable domain: DSGVTQTPKHLITATGQRVTLRCSPRSGDLSVYWYQQSLDQGLQFLIQYYNGEERAKGNILERFSAQQFPDLHSELNLSSLELGDSALYFCASSPGQLNEQFFGPGTRLTVL.

The CDR3 coding sequence is TGCGCCAGCAATTCGGCGGGGAGCACCGGGGAGCTGTTTTTT. It is translated as CASNSAGSTGELFF. The chain carries TRBV10-2 and TRBJ2-2; D perhaps matches TRBD2 (6 bases). CDR3 length: 14 amino acids. Germline V gene data show CDR1 as WSHSY and CDR2 as SAAADI. Trimming took 7 bases from V and 4 from J, leaving 13 bases between them.